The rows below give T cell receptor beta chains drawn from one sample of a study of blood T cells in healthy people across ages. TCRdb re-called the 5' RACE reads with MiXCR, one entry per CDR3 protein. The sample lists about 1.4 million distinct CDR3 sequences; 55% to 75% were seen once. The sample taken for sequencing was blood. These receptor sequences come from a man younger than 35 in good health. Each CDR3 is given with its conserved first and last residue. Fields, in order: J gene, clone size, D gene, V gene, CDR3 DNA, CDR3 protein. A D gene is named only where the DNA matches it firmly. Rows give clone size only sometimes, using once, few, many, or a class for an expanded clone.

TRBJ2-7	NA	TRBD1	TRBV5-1	TGCGCCAGCAGCTTAGTACGGACAGGGGTATCCGAGCAGTACTTC	CASSLVRTGVSEQYF
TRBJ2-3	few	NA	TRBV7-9	TGTGCCAGCAGCCCTAAAGCGAGGGCTGGAACAGATACGCAGTATTTT	CASSPKARAGTDTQYF
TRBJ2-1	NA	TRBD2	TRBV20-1	TGCAGTGCCCGGTTAGCGGGCAACTACAATGAGCAGTTCTTC	CSARLAGNYNEQFF
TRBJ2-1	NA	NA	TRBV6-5	TGTGCCAGCTGGGGGGGCCCCTACAATGAGCAGTTCTTC	CASWGGPYNEQFF
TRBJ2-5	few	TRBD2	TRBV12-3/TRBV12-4	TGTGCCAGCAGGGAAAGCGGGACGGAATACCAAGAGACCCAGTACTTC	CASRESGTEYQETQYF
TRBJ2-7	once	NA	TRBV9	TGTGCCAGTCCACATCCTCCCTACGAGCAGTACTTC	CASPHPPYEQYF
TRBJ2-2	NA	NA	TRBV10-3	TGTGCCATCAGTACCGGGACGGAGAACACCGGGGAGCTGTTTTTT	CAISTGTENTGELFF
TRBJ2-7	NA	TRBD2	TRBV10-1	TGCGCCAGGGGACTAGCGGAATTATCCTACGAGCAGTACTTC	CARGLAELSYEQYF
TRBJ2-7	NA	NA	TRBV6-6	TGTGCCAGCAGTTATAAGGGCGAGCAGTACTTC	CASSYKGEQYF
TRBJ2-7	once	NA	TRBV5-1	TGCGCCAGTAGGGTTAGTTCTTCCTACGAGCAGTACTTC	CASRVSSSYEQYF
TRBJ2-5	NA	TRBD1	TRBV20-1	TGCAGTGCTTCCCCCGGGACAGGGGTTCAAGAGACCCAGTACTTC	CSASPGTGVQETQYF
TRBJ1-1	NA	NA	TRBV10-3	TGTGCCATCAGTGAAAGGGGACACATGAACACTGAAGCTTTCTTT	CAISERGHMNTEAFF
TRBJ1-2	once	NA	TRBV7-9	TGTGCCAGCAGCCCAGACGCTTATGGCTACACCTTC	CASSPDAYGYTF
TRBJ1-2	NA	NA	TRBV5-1	TGCGCCAGCAGCCTACAGCCTACCACTAACTATGGCTACACCTTC	CASSLQPTTNYGYTF
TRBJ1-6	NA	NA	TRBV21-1	TGTGCCAGCAGCTTCCGATCGGGAAACAATTCACCCCTCCACTTT	CASSFRSGNNSPLHF
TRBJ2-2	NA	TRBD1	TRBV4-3	TGCGCCAGCAGCCAAGTGGGACAGGGGGCAGGCACCGGGGAGCTGTTTTTT	CASSQVGQGAGTGELFF
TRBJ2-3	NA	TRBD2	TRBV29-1	TGCAGCGTTGAAGGGGGGACTAGCGGGGTCTGGGTCTCTGCGGATACGCAGTATTTT	CSVEGGTSGVWVSADTQYF
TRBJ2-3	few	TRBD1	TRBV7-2	TGTGCCAGCAGCCCCCTGGCAGGGGGCTCGGATACGCAGTATTTT	CASSPLAGGSDTQYF
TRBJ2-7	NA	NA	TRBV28	TGTGCCAGCAATCAAGGGGGCTACGAGCAGTACTTC	CASNQGGYEQYF
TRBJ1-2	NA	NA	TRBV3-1	TGTGCCAGCAGCCAAGAAATCACTAACTATGGCTACACCTTC	CASSQEITNYGYTF
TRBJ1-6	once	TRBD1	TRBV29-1	TGCAGCGTTGGGGACAGGGATAATTCACCCCCCCACTTT	CSVGDRDNSPPHF